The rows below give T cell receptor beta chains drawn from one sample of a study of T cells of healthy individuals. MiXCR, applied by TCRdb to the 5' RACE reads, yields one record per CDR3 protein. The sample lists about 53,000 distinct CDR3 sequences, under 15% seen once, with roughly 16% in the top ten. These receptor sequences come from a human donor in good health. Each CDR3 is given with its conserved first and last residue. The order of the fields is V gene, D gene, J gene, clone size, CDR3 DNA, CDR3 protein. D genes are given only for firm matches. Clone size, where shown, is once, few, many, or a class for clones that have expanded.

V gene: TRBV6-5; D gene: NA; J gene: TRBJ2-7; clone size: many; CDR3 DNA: TGTGCCAGCAGCCCGACGGGTGTTCAGCCACCCTACGAGCAGTACTTC; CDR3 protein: CASSPTGVQPPYEQYF
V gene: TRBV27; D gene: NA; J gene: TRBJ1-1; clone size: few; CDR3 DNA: TGTGCCAGCACCAGCCAGCCCGACAGCACTGAAGCTTTCTTT; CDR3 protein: CASTSQPDSTEAFF
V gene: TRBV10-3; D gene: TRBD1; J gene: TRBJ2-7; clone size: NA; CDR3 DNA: TGTGCCATCAGTGAGCAGGGGGCCGACGAGCAGTACTTC; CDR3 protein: CAISEQGADEQYF
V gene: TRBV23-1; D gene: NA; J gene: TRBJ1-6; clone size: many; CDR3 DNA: TGCGCCAGCCGCATCAATTACCAGCCGCTTCGGGAGGAGAATTCACCCCTCCACTTT; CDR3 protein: CASRINYQPLREENSPLHF
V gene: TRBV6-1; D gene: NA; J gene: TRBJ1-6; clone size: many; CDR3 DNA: TGTGCCACCCAATCGGACAGCTATAATTCACCCCTCCACTTT; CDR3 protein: CATQSDSYNSPLHF
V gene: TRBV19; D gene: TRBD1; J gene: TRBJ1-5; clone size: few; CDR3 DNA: TGTGCCAGTAGTCCACAGGGGAGCAATCAGCCCCAGCATTTT; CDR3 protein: CASSPQGSNQPQHF
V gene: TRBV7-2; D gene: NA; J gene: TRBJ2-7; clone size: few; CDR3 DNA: TGTGCCAGCAGCCGTGCCTCAAGCTCCTACGAGCAGTACTTC; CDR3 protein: CASSRASSSYEQYF
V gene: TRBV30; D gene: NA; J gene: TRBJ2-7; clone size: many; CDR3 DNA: TGTGCCTGGAGTGTACTCATGTACGAGCAGTACTTC; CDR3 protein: CAWSVLMYEQYF
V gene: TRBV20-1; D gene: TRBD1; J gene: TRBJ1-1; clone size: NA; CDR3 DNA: TGCAGTGCTGGCTACAGGGGATCCGCTGAAGCTTTCTTT; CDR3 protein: CSAGYRGSAEAFF
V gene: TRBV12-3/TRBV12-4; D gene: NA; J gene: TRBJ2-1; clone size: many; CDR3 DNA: TGTGCCAGCAGCCCTACGACCTACAATGAGCAGTTCTTC; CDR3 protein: CASSPTTYNEQFF
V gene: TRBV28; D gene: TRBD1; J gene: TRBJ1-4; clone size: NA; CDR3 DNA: TGTGCCAGCAGTTTTGGGGGACAGGGTCGATCGGGCGAAAAACTGTTTTTT; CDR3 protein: CASSFGGQGRSGEKLFF
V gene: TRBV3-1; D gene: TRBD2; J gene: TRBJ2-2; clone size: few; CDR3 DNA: TGTGCCAGCAGCCATCGCGGGAGGGCCAGGGAGCTGTTTTTT; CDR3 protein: CASSHRGRARELFF
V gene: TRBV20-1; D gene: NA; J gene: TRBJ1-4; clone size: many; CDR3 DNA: TGCAGTGCTAGAGAGGGCAACAGTGAAAAACTGTTTTTT; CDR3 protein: CSAREGNSEKLFF
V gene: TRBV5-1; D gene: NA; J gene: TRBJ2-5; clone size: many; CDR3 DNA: TGCGCCAGCAGCTTGTCCGGGACGGTACAAGAGACCCAGTACTTC; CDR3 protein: CASSLSGTVQETQYF
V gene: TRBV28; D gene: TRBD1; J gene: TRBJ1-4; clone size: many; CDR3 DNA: TGTGCCAGCAGCCCGACAGGGACTAATGAAAAACTGTTTTTT; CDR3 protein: CASSPTGTNEKLFF
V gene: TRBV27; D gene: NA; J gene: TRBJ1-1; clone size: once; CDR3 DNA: TGTGCCAGCAGTTTAAGTCGAGGAGTTGAAGCTTTCTTT; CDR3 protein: CASSLSRGVEAFF
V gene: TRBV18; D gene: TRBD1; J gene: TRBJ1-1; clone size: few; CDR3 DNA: TGTGCCAGCTCACCTTCGACAGGGGGTAACACTGAAGCTTTCTTT; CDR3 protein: CASSPSTGGNTEAFF
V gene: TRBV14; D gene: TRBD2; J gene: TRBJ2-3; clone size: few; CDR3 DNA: TGTGCCAGCAGCCGAAGGACTAGCGGGAGGGCGGCAGATACGCAGTATTTT; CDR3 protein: CASSRRTSGRAADTQYF
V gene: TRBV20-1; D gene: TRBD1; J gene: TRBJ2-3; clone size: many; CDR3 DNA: TGCAGTGCTAGAGGGACAGGGGCAGATACGCAGTATTTT; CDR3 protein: CSARGTGADTQYF
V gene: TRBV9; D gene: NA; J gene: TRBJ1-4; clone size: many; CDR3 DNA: TGTGCCAGCGCTTACGGGGAGAGAGGAGTTGAAAAACTGTTTTTT; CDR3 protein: CASAYGERGVEKLFF
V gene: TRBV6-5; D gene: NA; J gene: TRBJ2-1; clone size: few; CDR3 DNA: TGTGCCAGCAGTTCCCCTTCTCTGTCGACCACCCCCAATGAGCAGTTCTTC; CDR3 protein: CASSSPSLSTTPNEQFF
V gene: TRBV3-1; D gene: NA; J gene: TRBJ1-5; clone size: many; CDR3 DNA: TGTGCCAGCAGCCAAGGTCGGGTCAATCAGCCCCAGCATTTT; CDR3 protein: CASSQGRVNQPQHF
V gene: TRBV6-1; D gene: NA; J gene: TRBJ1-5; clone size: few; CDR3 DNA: TGTGCCTCAGTTCCTGGTAGGGGGGTTCAGCCCCAGCATTTT; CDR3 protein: CASVPGRGVQPQHF
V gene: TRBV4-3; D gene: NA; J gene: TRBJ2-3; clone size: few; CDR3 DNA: TGCGCCAGCAGCCAACTAGGAGATACGCAGTATTTT; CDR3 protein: CASSQLGDTQYF
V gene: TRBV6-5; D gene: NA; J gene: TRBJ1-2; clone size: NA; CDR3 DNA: TGTGCCAGCAGTTACTATGGGGAAGGCTACACCTTC; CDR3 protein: CASSYYGEGYTF
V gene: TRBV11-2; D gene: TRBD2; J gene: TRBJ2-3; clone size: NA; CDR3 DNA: TGTGCCAGCAGCTTGGGACCTAGCGGGGCTAGCACAGATACGCAGTATTTT; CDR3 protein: CASSLGPSGASTDTQYF
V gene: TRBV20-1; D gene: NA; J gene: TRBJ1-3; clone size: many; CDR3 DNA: TGCAGTGCTCTACATCCATTCTCTGGAAACACCATATATTTT; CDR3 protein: CSALHPFSGNTIYF
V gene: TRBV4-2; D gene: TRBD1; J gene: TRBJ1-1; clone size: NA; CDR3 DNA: TGTGCCAGCAGCCCGAGTGGACAGGGGGTCATTGAAGCTTTCTTT; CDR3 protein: CASSPSGQGVIEAFF
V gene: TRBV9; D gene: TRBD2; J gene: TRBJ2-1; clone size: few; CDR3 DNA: TGTGCCAGCAGCGTCCTAGCGGGAGCTGACAATGAGCAGTTCTTC; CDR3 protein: CASSVLAGADNEQFF
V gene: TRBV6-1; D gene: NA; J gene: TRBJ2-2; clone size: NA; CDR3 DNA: TGTGCCAGCAACCACAGGGCGGGCGGGGAGCTGTTTTTT; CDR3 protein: CASNHRAGGELFF
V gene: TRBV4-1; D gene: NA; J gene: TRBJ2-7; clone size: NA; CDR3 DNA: TGCGCCAGCAGCCAGGAAGGGGTGCAGGCCTACGAGCAGTACTTC; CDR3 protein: CASSQEGVQAYEQYF
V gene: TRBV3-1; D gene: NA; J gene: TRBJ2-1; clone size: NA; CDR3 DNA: TGTGCCAGCAGCCAAGAATTGTGGGGTTCCTACAATGAGCAGTTCTTC; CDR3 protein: CASSQELWGSYNEQFF
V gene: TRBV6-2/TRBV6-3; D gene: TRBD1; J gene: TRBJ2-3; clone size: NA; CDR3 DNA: TGTGCCAGCGGTTACAGGGGCCCTGCCCTCACAGATACGCAGTATTTT; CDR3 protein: CASGYRGPALTDTQYF
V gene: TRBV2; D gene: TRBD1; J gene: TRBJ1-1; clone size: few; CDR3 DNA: TGTGCCAGCAGTGAAGGCCCGCCCTCGTTACAGGGGTTGAGCACTGAAGCTTTCTTT; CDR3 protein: CASSEGPPSLQGLSTEAFF
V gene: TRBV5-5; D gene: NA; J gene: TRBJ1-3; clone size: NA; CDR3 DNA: TGTGCCAGCAGCTTTCACCAGGGATCAAATTCTGGAAACACCATATATTTT; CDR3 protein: CASSFHQGSNSGNTIYF
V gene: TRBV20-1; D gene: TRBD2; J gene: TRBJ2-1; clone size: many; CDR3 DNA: TGCAGTGCTGCAGACCCGGGACTAGCGGGAGTCGGTGAGCAGTTCTTC; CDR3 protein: CSAADPGLAGVGEQFF
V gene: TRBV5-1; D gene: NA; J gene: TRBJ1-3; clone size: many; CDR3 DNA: TGCGCCAGCAGCTTGGCATTGAGCTCTGGAAACACCATATATTTT; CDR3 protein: CASSLALSSGNTIYF
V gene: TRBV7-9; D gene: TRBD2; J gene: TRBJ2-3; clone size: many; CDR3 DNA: TGTGCCAGCAGCTCCAGCGGGGAGGCAGATACGCAGTATTTT; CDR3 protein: CASSSSGEADTQYF
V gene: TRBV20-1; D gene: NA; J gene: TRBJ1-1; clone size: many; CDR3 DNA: TGCAGTGCTGGGACATCCGGGAGATTGTTTATGAACACTGAAGCTTTCTTT; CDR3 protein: CSAGTSGRLFMNTEAFF
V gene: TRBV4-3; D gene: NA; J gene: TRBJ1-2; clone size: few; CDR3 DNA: TGCGCCAGCAGCCACACCGGGACCGCCACGTCCTATGGCTACACCTTC; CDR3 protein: CASSHTGTATSYGYTF
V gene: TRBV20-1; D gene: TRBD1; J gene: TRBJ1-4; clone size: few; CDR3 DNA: TGCAGTGTGACCCCGGGACAGGGGATTGAAAAACTGTTTTTT; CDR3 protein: CSVTPGQGIEKLFF
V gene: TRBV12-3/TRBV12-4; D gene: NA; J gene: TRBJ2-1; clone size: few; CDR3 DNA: TGTGCCAGCAGTCCCCGTGGGGCGGGTCGCTCCTACAATGAGCAGTTCTTC; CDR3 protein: CASSPRGAGRSYNEQFF
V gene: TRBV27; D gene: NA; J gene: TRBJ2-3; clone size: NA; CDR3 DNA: TGTGCCAGCAGTTTAGGAGTTAGCACAGATACGCAGTATTTT; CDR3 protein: CASSLGVSTDTQYF
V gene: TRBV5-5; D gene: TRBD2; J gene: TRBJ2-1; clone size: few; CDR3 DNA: TGTGCCAGCAGCTTCGTCTCGGGAGGGGTCTCCTACAATGAGCAGTTCTTC; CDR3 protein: CASSFVSGGVSYNEQFF
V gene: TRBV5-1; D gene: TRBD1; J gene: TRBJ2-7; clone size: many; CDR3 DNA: TGCGCCAGCGGTGGGACAGGGGCTTCCTACGAGCAGTACTTC; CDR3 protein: CASGGTGASYEQYF
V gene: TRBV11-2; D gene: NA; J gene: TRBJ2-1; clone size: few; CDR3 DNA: TGTGCCAGCAGCCCGTTGACAGGTCTCTACAATGAGCAGTTCTTC; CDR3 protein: CASSPLTGLYNEQFF
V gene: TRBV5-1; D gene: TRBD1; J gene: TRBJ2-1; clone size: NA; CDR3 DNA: TGCGCCAGCAGCCCGTATCCCGGGACAGGGGACAATGAGCAGTTCTTC; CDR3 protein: CASSPYPGTGDNEQFF
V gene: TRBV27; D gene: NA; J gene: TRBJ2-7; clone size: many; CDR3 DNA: TGTGCCAGCAGTTTAATCCCGGGTTCGTACGAGCAGTACTTC; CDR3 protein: CASSLIPGSYEQYF
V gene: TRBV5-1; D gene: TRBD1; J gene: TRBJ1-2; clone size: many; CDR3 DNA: TGCGCCAGCAGCTTGCACCGGGACAGCTATAAGGGCTACACCTTC; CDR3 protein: CASSLHRDSYKGYTF
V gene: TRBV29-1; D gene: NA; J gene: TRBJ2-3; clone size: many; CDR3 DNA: TGCAGCGTTGAACTCGGTAACACAGATACGCAGTATTTT; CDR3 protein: CSVELGNTDTQYF
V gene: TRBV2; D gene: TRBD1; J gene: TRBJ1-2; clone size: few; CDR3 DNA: TGTGCCAGCAGTGGGACAGGGGGGCCCTCTAACTATGGCTACACCTTC; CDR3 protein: CASSGTGGPSNYGYTF
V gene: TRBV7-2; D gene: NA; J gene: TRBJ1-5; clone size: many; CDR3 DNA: TGTGCCAGCAGCTTGGACCTTGCGTCTGGCAATCAGCCCCAGCATTTT; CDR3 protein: CASSLDLASGNQPQHF
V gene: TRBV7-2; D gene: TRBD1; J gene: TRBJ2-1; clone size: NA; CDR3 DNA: TGTGCCAGCAGCCCCCTGGGACAGGGTGAAAATGAGCAGTTCTTC; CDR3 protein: CASSPLGQGENEQFF
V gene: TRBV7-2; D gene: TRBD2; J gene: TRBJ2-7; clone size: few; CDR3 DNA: TGTGCCAGCAGCCCATGGGGGGGGGCCTACGAGCAGTACTTC; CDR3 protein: CASSPWGGAYEQYF
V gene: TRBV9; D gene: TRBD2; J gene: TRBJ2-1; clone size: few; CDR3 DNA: TGTGCCAGCAGGGATACCATGACTAGCGGGACGGCGGATGAGCAGTTCTTC; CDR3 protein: CASRDTMTSGTADEQFF
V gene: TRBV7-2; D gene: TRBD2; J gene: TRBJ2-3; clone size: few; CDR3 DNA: TGTGCCAGCAGCTTAGCGTCTAGCGGGGGGCCCACAGATACGCAGTATTTT; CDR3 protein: CASSLASSGGPTDTQYF
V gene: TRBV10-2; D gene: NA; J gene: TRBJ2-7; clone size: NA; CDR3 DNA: TGCGCCATTAGAGACAACTCCTACGAGCAGTACTTC; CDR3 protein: CAIRDNSYEQYF
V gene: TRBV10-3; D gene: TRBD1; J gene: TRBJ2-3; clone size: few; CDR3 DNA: TGTGCCATCAGTGAGTTTGCGAGACAGGGGGCTGGAGATACGCAGTATTTT; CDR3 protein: CAISEFARQGAGDTQYF
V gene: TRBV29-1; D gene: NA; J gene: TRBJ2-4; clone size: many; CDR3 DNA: TGCAGCGTTGGGGGCCAGGGGATAATTCAGTACTTC; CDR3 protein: CSVGGQGIIQYF